The next 20 T cell receptor beta chains were all read from a single sample in a study of technical replicates of blood from a few donors. Profiled with immunoSEQ multiplex PCR; TCRdb holds only in-frame clones, not every one. Of under 85,000 clones detected, approximately 94% appear once; the ten largest clones hold roughly 0.26%. Sequencing was carried out using T cells isolated from PBMCs. Source of these receptors: a human donor in good health.

The rearrangement uses TRBV11-2 and TRBJ2-7, with D tentatively TRBD1 (6 bases). The V gene lost 3 bases and the J gene lost 3 bases, with 18 bases spanning the gap. CDR1 SGHAT and CDR2 FQNNGV come from the germline V gene. The CDR3 is made up of 16 amino acids. The CDR3 reads CASSFAVGAISYEQYF. CDR3 in DNA: TGTGCCAGCAGCTTCGCAGTGGGGGCGATAAGCTACGAGCAGTACTTC.

The CDR3 DNA reads as TGTGCCATCAGTACACCTCGGACCGGGGACGAGCAGTACTTC. This translates into CAISTPRTGDEQYF. The chain employs TRBV10-3 and TRBJ2-7; D might be TRBD2 (5 bases). This CDR3 has 14 amino acids. V lost 5 bases and J lost 5, with 16 bases in between. Germline values: CDR1 ENHRY, CDR2 SYGVKD.

The chain joins TRBV5-6 to TRBJ2-5; 8 bases map to TRBD2. CDR1 SGHDT and CDR2 YYEEEE come from the germline V gene. The V and J ends lost 3 bases and 5 bases, in that order; junction bases with no gene match: 9. This CDR3 is 15 amino acids long. CDR3 DNA sequence: TGTGCCAGCAGCTGGGGGACTAGACAACCTGAGACCCAGTACTTC. This sequence encodes CASSWGTRQPETQYF.

This clone was counted a few times. J is TRBJ2-1 and V is TRBV6-6, with 8 bases aligning to TRBD2. Per the germline V gene, CDR1 is MNHNY and CDR2 is SVGAGI (reference sequence). This CDR3 contains 16 residues. V trimming: 2 bases; J trimming: 7 bases; junction bases outside the gene matches: 10. The DNA of the CDR3 is TGTGCCAGCAGTTACAGTACGAGACTAGCGAAGAATGAGCAGTTCTTC. Protein sequence: CASSYSTRLAKNEQFF.

The gene calls are TRBV28 and TRBJ1-1; 7 nucleotides match TRBD1. CDR1 and CDR2 from the germline V gene are MDHEN and SYDVKM. The CDR3 runs to 14 residues. Trimming cost V 3 bases and J 5 bases; bases outside gene matches: 6. As DNA, the CDR3 is TGTGCCAGCAGTTTGAGGGGGCGAACAACTGAAGCTTTCTTT. This sequence encodes CASSLRGRTTEAFF.

The rearrangement uses TRBV7-2 and TRBJ1-1, with D tentatively TRBD1 (6 bases). The CDR3 covers 17 residues. V shed 1 base and J shed 0 bases, with 15 bases lying between them. Germline-derived CDR1 and CDR2 are SGHTA and FQGNSA. Here the CDR3 DNA reads TGTGCCAGCAGCTTAGGGCCCTTGGACAGTTTGAACACTGAAGCTTTCTTT. Its translation is CASSLGPLDSLNTEAFF.

In DNA form, the CDR3 reads TGTGCCAGCAGTCTCTCTAGCGGACTTAACACAGATACGCAGTATTTT. Residues: CASSLSSGLNTDTQYF. The rearrangement joins TRBV9 to TRBJ2-3, with 7 bases identical to TRBD2. CDR3 size: 16 residues. Unmatched junction bases numbered 11, after V lost 5 bases and J lost 2 bases. Per the germline V gene, CDR1 is SGDLS and CDR2 is YYNGEE.

This chain uses TRBV4-1 with TRBJ1-1; TRBD1 matches 10 bases. This CDR3 is built from 16 residues. In germline, CDR1 is MGHRA, CDR2 YSYEKL. The trim removed 5 bases at V and 5 bases at J, leaving 11 bases unmatched. The CDR3 bases are TGCGCCAGCAGCGTAGAGAGGACAGGGGGTGGGACTGAAGCTTTCTTT. Translating it yields CASSVERTGGGTEAFF.

The genes are TRBV29-1 and TRBJ1-5; D gene ambiguous. V lost 5 bases and J lost 0, with 5 bases in between. Per germline, CDR1 SQVTM and CDR2 ANQGSEA. The CDR3 has 12 residues. The CDR3 nucleotides read TGCAGCGTTCGGGTTAGCAATCAGCCCCAGCATTTT. Translated: CSVRVSNQPQHF.

J is TRBJ1-1 and V is TRBV5-5, with 7 bases matching TRBD1. Germline CDR1 SGHKS, CDR2 YYEKEE (reference sequence). CDR3 length: 14 amino acids. V shed 1 base and J 4 bases; nucleotides not matched to a gene: 4. The CDR3 loop is CASSLRGQGTEAFF. The CDR3, as DNA: TGTGCCAGCAGCTTGAGGGGGCAGGGCACTGAAGCTTTCTTT. The full variable domain, rest sourced from reference TRBV5-5 and TRBJ1-1, is DAGVTQSPTHLIKTRGQQVTLRCSPISGHKSVSWYQQVLGQGPQFIFQYYEKEERGRGNFPDRFSARQFPNYSSELNVNALLLGDSALYLCASSLRGQGTEAFFGQGTRLTVV.

V usage is TRBV28 and J usage is TRBJ1-5, with 9 bases matching TRBD1. Per the germline V gene, CDR1 is MDHEN and CDR2 is SYDVKM. The CDR3 is 19 residues long. J lost 4 bases, V lost 1 base, and 14 bases had no gene match. CDR3 nucleotides: TGTGCCAGCAGTTTATTAGGGGACAGGGTGTTTTCAGGGAATCAGCCCCAGCATTTT. Translating it yields CASSLLGDRVFSGNQPQHF.

J is TRBJ2-3 and V is TRBV5-8, with 12 bases fitting TRBD2. With V trimmed by 2 bases and J by 3 bases, 1 base remained unmatched. Looked up from germline, CDR1 is SGHTS and CDR2 is YDEGEE. This CDR3 comprises 15 residues. The CDR3 sequence: CASSLGLAGTDTQYF. CDR3 nucleotide sequence: TGTGCCAGCAGCTTAGGACTAGCGGGAACAGATACGCAGTATTTT.

The chain has TRBV18 and TRBJ1-6; 8 bases line up with TRBD1. This CDR3 contains 17 residues. After removal of 0 bases from V and 6 bases from J, the junction contained 7 bases not matched to a gene. CDR1 and CDR2 from the germline V gene are KGHSH and LQKENI. The CDR3 DNA reads TGTGCCAGCTCACCACCGAACCGAGGACAGGGTAATTCACCCCTCCACTTT. It encodes CASSPPNRGQGNSPLHF.

The J gene is TRBJ2-2, the V gene TRBV13, with D uncertain. CDR3 size: 14 residues. Germline loops: CDR1 PRHDT, CDR2 FYEKMQ (reference sequence). Between the trimmed V and J ends, which lost 4 bases and 2 bases, there was a span of 8 bases. The CDR3 region has the DNA TGTGCCAGCAGCTCCACAGAAAACACCGGGGAGCTGTTTTTT. It specifies CASSSTENTGELFF.

V gene TRBV2 combines with J gene TRBJ1-5; D uncertain. The CDR3 contains 13 residues. The V end lost 3 bases, the J end lost 7 bases, and 10 bases lay between the germline ends. From germline, CDR1 is SNHLY and CDR2 FYNNEI. The CDR3 DNA is TGTGCCAGCAGTGATGAGGAAATCCAGCCCCAGCATTTT. It encodes CASSDEEIQPQHF.

The chain couples TRBV18 to TRBJ1-1; possible D gene TRBD1, 5 bases. The CDR3 runs 13 residues. The V end was cut by 3 bases, the J end by 7 bases, with 12 bases between. Germline assignment: CDR1 KGHSH and CDR2 LQKENI. CDR3 residues: CASSPTGTYEAFF. In DNA, the CDR3 is TGTGCCAGCTCACCTACAGGTACCTATGAAGCTTTCTTT.

The chain employs TRBV16 and TRBJ2-1; no reliable D call. Germline CDR1 is KGHSY and CDR2 is FQNENV. V was pared by 0 bases and J by 12 bases, with 6 bases between. This CDR3 spans 11 amino acids. CDR3: CASSQSLLQFF. CDR3 bases: TGTGCCAGCAGCCAATCTCTGTTGCAGTTCTTC. The entire variable domain, with the rest obtained from reference TRBV16 and TRBJ2-1, is as follows: GEEVAQTPKHLVRGEGQKAKLYCAPIKGHSYVFWYQQVLKNEFKFLISFQNENVFDETGMPKERFSAKCLPNSPCSLEIQATKLEDSAVYFCASSQSLLQFFGPGTRLTVL.

The genes are TRBV2 and TRBJ1-1; D perhaps matches TRBD1 (6 bases). The ends were cut back, 4 bases at V and 4 bases at J, with 16 bases in the middle. Germline CDR1 and CDR2: SNHLY and FYNNEI. This CDR3 is 15 amino acids long. As DNA, the CDR3 is TGTGCCAGCAGTGTCGTCAGGGGTATGAGCACTGAAGCTTTCTTT. As protein: CASSVVRGMSTEAFF.

This clone was recorded only once. The chain carries TRBV28 and TRBJ2-5; tentative D call: TRBD1 (6 bases). The CDR3 runs to 15 residues. Germline V gene data show CDR1 as MDHEN and CDR2 as SYDVKM. Trimming stripped 5 bases from V and 3 bases from J, with 16 bases between. In DNA form, the CDR3 reads TGTGCCAGCAGTCGGCCCCAAGGACAGAAAGAGACCCAGTACTTC. It is translated as CASSRPQGQKETQYF.

The J gene is TRBJ1-1, the V gene TRBV21-1; the tabulated D call, TRBD1, remains unverified against the DNA. TRBV21-1 is a pseudogene. CDR3 length equals 16 residues. Here the CDR3 reads CASSKVGLIFWTEAFF. CDR3 DNA: TGTGCCAGCAGCAAAGTGGGCCTGATATTTTGGACTGAAGCTTTCTTT.